This TCR beta chain was observed in a study of blood T cell repertoires in COVID-19. Study-wide context: There were acute and convalescent COVID-19 samples, and they came from the United States, Italy and Spain. The cDNA or gDNA used as material had been derived from T cells, B-cell-depleted T cells, or PBMCs.

Source study methods: How many nucleated cells were present was estimated from reference gene primer amplification. Method: immunoSEQ multiplex PCR; TCRdb's copy keeps in-frame clones and lacks some. Clone size and the V and J calls come from that table; the DNA yielded D and trimming. The profile shows about 80,000 clones, approximately 88% of them singletons. Germline CDR1 SGHTA, CDR2 FQGNSA. V lost 11 bases, J lost 6 bases, and 16 bases lay in between. The CDR3 runs to 12 residues. The sequence derives from a woman at least 80 years old with acute or convalescent COVID-19. Sequenced input: peripheral blood. The J gene is TRBJ1-1, the V gene TRBV7-2; the D is unclear. CDR3 sequence: CAQRGRGSEAFF. The CDR3 coding sequence is TGTGCCCAACGCGGCCGGGGTTCTGAAGCTTTCTTT.